This TCR beta chain comes out of a study of shared clonotypes between healthy human individuals. For the study at large: CD4 naive and memory got three plates each, CD8 naive two, CD8 memory one. Points from the study as a whole: Clonotype sharing among donors, it was expected, would be affected by sequencing depth.

As concerns this clone: Antigen unknown.

The CDR3 sequence is 16 residues long. J was trimmed by 6 bases and V by 3 bases; bases with no gene match: 11. Germline CDR1 is MNHNS and CDR2 is SASEGT. Running of the assay took place at deep level. Clones were sequenced by immunoSEQ multiplex PCR, and TCRdb holds only the in-frame ones, with some missing. The sample includes over 2,000,000 clones, about 94% of them seen just once. Naive CD8 cells lacked CD45RO, underwent positive selection for CCR7 and left out terminally differentiated effector memory CD45RA+ cells. Every donor was a Caucasian adult from Nashville, Tennessee. The receptor comes from a man aged 18 to 35 in good health. Some clones in this sample may be carry-over from other donors' samples. The chain couples TRBV6-1 to TRBJ2-3; 8 positions match TRBD2. Specimen: naive CD8+ T cells from PBMCs. The CDR3 nucleotides read TGTGCCAGCAGTGAGTACGGGACTAGTATTACCGATACGCAGTATTTT. Amino acids: CASSEYGTSITDTQYF.